This TCR beta chain was sequenced in a study of blood T cell repertoires in COVID-19. The overall study: Whether acute or convalescent, the COVID-19 samples came from the United States, Italy and Spain. The cDNA or gDNA used as material had been derived from T cells, B-cell-depleted T cells, or PBMCs.

Original data processing: Nucleated cell counts were estimated from reference gene primer amplification. The table came from immunoSEQ multiplex PCR; TCRdb's copy has only in-frame clones and leaves some out. D and trimming were read from the DNA, whereas the V and J calls and clone size are those reported in that table. The sample has tens of thousands of clones; roughly 80% are singletons. V lost 3 bases and J lost 5; bases outside the gene matches: 7. This CDR3 contains 15 residues. The germline V gene has CDR1 LGHNA and CDR2 YNFKEQ. The source is a woman of 80 years or more with acute or convalescent COVID-19. V is TRBV4-2 and J is TRBJ1-5, with 7 bases lining up with TRBD1. The sample was peripheral blood. The CDR3 here is CASSQEDRADQPQHF. The CDR3 region has the DNA TGTGCCAGCAGCCAGGAAGACAGGGCGGATCAGCCCCAGCATTTT.